There are a few counts of the clone carrying this TCR beta chain. Its target is unknown. These data originate in a study of T-cell memory formation after mild COVID-19. Study-wide results and limits: Second-wave clones reaching peak frequency on day 37 lacked confirmed SARS-CoV-2 specificity. Among CD4+ contracting clones, most were CM and EM, and CD8+ ones EMRA.

TCRdb recomputed calls from the 5' RACE reads with MiXCR, one row per CDR3 protein. The sample includes roughly 150,000 distinct CDR3 sequences, more than 13% of them seen just once. The TCR sequence derives from an adult woman who had mild COVID-19 (a few samples of this study predate the infection). Cell type and time point are not known. Sequences were obtained from PBMCs or a T cell subset sorted from them (not recorded which).

The CDR3 sequence is CASSQGRAGTEAFF. In nucleotides, the CDR3 is TGTGCCAGCAGCCAAGGTCGTGCGGGGACTGAAGCTTTCTTT. This chain links TRBV4-2 with TRBJ1-1; D ambiguous. Germline CDR1 and CDR2: LGHNA and YNFKEQ. Trimming shortened V by 1 base and J by 5 bases, and 11 bases separated the two germline ends. There are 14 residues in the CDR3.